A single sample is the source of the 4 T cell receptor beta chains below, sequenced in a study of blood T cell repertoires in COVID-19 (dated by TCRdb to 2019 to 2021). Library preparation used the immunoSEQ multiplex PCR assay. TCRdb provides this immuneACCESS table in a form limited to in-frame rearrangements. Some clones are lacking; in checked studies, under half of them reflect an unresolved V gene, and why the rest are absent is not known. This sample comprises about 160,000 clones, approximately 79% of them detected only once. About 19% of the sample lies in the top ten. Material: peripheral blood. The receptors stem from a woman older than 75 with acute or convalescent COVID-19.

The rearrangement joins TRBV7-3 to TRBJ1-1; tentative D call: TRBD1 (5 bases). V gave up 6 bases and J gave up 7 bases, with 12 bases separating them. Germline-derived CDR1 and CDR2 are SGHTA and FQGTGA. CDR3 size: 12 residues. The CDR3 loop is CASSIREVEAFF. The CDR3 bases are TGTGCCAGCAGTATCAGGGAGGTTGAAGCTTTCTTT.

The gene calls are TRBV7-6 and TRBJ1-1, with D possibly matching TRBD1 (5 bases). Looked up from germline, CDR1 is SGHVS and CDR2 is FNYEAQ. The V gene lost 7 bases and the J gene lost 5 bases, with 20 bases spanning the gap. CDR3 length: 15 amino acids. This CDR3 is CASKLGSGSGTEAFF. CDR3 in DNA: TGTGCCAGCAAGCTCGGGTCAGGGAGCGGGACTGAAGCTTTCTTT.

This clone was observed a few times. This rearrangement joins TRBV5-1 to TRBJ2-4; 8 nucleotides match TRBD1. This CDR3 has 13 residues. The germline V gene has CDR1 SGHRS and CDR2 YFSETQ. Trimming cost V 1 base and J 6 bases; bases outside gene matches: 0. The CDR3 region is CASSLTGGNIQYF. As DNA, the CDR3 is TGCGCCAGCAGCTTGACAGGGGGAAACATTCAGTACTTC.

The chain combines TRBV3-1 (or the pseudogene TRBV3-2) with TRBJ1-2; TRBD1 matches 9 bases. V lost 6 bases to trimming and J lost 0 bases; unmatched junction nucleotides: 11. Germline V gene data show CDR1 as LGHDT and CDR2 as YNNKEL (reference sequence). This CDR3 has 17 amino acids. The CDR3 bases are TGTGCCAGCAGAGGACCGGGACAGGGACCCTCTAACTATGGCTACACCTTC. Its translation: CASRGPGQGPSNYGYTF.